This passage covers 2 T cell receptor beta chains from one sample sequenced in a study of T cells in localized non-small cell lung cancer. The repertoire was sequenced with immunoSEQ multiplex PCR; TCRdb's copy has only in-frame clones and lacks some. The repertoire holds roughly 680 clones, approximately 19% seen once, with 9.5% to 13% in the top ten. The material was normal lung tissue next to the tumor, obtained before any cancer treatment. The receptors derive from a female donor aged 60 or older with stage II lung adenocarcinoma.

V gene TRBV11-1 combines with J gene TRBJ2-1; 7 bases fit TRBD2. With V trimmed by 5 bases and J by 2 bases, 6 bases remained unmatched. Germline V CDR1 and CDR2: SGHAT, FQDESV (reference sequence). CDR3 length equals 15 residues. The CDR3 nucleotides read TGTGCCAGCAGCAGGGGACTACCACCCTACAATGAGCAGTTCTTC. It is translated as CASSRGLPPYNEQFF.

This clone was recorded a few times. This chain joins TRBV11-3 and TRBJ2-1; 7 nucleotides align to TRBD2. Germline V gives CDR1 SGHNT, CDR2 YENEEA. V dropped 3 bases and J dropped 8; count of bases not matched to a gene: 7. The CDR3 is 14 residues long. CDR3 in amino acids: CASSFRLAADEQFF. CDR3 DNA sequence: TGTGCCAGCAGCTTTCGGCTAGCGGCGGATGAGCAGTTCTTC.